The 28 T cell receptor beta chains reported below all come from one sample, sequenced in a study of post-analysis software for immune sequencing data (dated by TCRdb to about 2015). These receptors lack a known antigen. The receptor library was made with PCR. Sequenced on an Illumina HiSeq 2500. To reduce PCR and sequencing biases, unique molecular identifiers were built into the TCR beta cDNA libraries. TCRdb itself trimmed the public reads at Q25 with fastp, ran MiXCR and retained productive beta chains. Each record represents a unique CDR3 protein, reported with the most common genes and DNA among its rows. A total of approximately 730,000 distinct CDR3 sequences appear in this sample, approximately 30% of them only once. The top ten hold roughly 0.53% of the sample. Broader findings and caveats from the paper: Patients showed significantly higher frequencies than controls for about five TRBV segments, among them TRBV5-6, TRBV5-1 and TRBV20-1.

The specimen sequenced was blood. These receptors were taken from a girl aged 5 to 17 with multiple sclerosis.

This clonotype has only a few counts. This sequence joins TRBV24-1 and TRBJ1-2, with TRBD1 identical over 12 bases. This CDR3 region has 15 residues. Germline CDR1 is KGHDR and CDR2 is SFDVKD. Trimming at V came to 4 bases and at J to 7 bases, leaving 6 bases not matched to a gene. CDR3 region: CATSDSGQGAFGYTF. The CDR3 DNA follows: TGTGCCACCAGTGACTCGGGACAGGGGGCGTTTGGCTACACCTTC.

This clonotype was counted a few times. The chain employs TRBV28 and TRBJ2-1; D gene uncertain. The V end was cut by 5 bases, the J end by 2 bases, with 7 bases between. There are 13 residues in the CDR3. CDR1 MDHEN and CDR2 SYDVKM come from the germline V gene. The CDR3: CASSPNPYNEQFF. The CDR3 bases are TGTGCCAGCAGTCCCAACCCCTACAATGAGCAGTTCTTC.

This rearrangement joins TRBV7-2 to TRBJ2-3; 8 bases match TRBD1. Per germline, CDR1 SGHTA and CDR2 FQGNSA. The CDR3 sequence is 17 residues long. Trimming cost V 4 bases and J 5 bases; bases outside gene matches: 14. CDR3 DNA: TGTGCCAGCAGCTCAGGGGGATTCAGGGGGCGAAAAGATACGCAGTATTTT. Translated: CASSSGGFRGRKDTQYF.

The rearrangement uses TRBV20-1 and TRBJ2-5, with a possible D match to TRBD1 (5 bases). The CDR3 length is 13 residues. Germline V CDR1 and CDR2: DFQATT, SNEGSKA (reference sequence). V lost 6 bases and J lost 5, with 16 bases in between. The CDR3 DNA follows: TGCAGTGCCCCGTCTTCAGGGTCGGAGACCCAGTACTTC. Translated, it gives CSAPSSGSETQYF.

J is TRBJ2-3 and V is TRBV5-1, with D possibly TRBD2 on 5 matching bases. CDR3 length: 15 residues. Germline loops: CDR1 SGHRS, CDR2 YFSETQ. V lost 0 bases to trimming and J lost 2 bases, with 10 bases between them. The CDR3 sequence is CASSLVGLTTDTQYF. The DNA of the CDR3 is TGCGCCAGCAGCTTGGTAGGACTCACCACAGATACGCAGTATTTT.

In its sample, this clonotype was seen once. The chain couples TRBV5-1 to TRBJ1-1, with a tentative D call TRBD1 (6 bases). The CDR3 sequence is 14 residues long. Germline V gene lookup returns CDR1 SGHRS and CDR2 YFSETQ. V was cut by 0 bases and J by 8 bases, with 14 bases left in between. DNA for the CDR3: TGCGCCAGCAGCTTGGCCGGAGGGGGTTCCGAAGCTTTCTTT. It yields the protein CASSLAGGGSEAFF. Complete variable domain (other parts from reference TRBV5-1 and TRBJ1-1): KAGVTQTPRYLIKTRGQQVTLSCSPISGHRSVSWYQQTPGQGLQFLFEYFSETQRNKGNFPGRFSGRQFSNSRSEMNVSTLELGDSALYLCASSLAGGGSEAFFGQGTRLTVV.

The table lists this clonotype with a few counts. The CDR3 loop is CASSLAVGQKRYEQYF. The CDR3 nucleotides are TGCGCCAGCAGCTTGGCCGTGGGACAGAAGCGTTACGAGCAGTACTTC. The chain has TRBV5-1 and TRBJ2-5; 7 nucleotides line up with TRBD1. The J call may be mistaken, given a closer DNA end match to TRBJ2-7. The CDR3 runs to 16 residues. Germline CDR1 SGHRS, CDR2 YFSETQ.

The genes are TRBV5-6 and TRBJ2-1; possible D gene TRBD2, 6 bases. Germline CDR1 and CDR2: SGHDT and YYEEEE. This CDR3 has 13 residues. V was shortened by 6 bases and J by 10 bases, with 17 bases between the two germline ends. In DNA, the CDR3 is TGTGCCAGCAAGGGCGGGACGGGGCGGGAGCAGTTCTTC. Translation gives CASKGGTGREQFF.

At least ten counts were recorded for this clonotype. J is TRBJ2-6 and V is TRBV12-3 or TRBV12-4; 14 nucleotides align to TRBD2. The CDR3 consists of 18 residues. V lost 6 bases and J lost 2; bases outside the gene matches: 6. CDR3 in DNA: TGTGCCAGCAGCCCGACTAGCGGGAGGGCCACTGGGGCCAACGTCCTGACTTTC. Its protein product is CASSPTSGRATGANVLTF.

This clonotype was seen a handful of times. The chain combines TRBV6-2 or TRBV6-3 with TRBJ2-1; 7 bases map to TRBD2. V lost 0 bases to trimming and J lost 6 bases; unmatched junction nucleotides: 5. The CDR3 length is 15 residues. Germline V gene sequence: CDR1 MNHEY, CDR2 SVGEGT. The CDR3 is CASSYSRERFNEQFF. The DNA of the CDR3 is TGTGCCAGCAGTTACTCGCGGGAGAGGTTCAATGAGCAGTTCTTC.

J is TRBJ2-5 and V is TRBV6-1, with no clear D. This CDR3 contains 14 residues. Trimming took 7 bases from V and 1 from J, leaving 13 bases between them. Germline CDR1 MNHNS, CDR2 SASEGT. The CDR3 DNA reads TGTGCCAGCACCGCCACTTGGCTCCAAGAGACCCAGTACTTC. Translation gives CASTATWLQETQYF.

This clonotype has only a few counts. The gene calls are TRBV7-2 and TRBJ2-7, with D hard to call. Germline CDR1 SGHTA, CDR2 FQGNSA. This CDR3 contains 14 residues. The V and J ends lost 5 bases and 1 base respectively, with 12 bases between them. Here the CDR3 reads CASSRKGRSYEQYF. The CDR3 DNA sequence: TGTGCCAGCAGCCGCAAAGGCAGATCCTACGAGCAGTACTTC.

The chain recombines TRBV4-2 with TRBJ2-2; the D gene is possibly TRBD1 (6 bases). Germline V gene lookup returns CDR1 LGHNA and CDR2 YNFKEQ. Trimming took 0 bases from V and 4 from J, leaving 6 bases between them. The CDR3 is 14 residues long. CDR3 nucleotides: TGTGCCAGCAGCCAAGACAGGGGCACCGGGGAGCTGTTTTTT. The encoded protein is CASSQDRGTGELFF.

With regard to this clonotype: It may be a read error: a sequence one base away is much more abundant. Here the CDR3 DNA reads TGCAGCCTAACTAGCGGGAAGGCCATTGAGCAGTTCTTC. It yields the protein CSLTSGKAIEQFF. The gene calls are TRBV20-1 and TRBJ2-1, with 10 bases identical to TRBD2. The CDR3 extends over 13 amino acids. Germline loops: CDR1 DFQATT, CDR2 SNEGSKA (reference sequence).

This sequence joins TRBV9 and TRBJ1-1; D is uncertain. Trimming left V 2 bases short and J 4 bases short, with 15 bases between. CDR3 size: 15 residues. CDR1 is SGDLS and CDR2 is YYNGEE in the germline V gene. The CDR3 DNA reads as TGTGCCAGCAGCGTCCACCCGGAGGTCGGCACTGAAGCTTTCTTT. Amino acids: CASSVHPEVGTEAFF.

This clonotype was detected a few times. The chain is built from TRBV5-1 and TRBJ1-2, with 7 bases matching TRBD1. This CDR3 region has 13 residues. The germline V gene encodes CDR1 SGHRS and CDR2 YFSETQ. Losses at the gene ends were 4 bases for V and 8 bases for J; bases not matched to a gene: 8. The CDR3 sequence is CASSVRQGMGYTF. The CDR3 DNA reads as TGCGCCAGCAGCGTACGACAGGGAATGGGCTACACCTTC.

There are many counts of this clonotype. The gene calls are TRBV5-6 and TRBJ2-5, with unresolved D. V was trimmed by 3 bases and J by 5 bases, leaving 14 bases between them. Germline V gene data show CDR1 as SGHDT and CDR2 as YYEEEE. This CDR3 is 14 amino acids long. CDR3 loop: CASSSTGPKETQYF. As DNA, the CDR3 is TGTGCCAGCAGCTCGACTGGGCCAAAGGAGACCCAGTACTTC. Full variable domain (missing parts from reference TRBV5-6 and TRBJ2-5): DAGVTQSPTHLIKTRGQQVTLRCSPKSGHDTVSWYQQALGQGPQFIFQYYEEEERQRGNFPDRFSGHQFPNYSSELNVNALLLGDSALYLCASSSTGPKETQYFGPGTRLLVL.

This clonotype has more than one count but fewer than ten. CDR3 sequence: CASSLDRGVRANVLTF. The CDR3 nucleotides are TGCGCCAGCAGCTTGGACAGGGGGGTTAGGGCCAACGTCCTGACTTTC. V gene TRBV5-1 combines with J gene TRBJ2-6; 8 bases match TRBD1. Germline lookup yields CDR1 SGHRS and CDR2 YFSETQ. J lost 5 bases, V lost 0 bases, and 4 bases had no gene match. CDR3 length: 16 residues.

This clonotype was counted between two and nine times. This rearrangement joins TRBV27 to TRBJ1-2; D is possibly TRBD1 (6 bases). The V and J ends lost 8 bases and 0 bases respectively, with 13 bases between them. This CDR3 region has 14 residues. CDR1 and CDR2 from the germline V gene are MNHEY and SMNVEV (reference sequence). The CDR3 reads CASGQAGANYGYTF. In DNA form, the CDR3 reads TGTGCCAGCGGCCAGGCAGGGGCTAACTATGGCTACACCTTC.

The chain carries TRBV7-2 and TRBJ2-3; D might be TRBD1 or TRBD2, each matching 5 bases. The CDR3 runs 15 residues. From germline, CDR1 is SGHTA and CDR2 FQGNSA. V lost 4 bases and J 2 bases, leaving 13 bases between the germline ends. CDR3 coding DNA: TGTGCCAGCAGCTCCCTAGCACAGGTCACAGATACGCAGTATTTT. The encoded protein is CASSSLAQVTDTQYF.

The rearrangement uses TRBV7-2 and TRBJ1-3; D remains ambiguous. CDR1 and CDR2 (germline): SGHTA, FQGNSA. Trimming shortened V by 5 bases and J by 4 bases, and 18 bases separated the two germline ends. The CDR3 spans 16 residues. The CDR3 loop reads CASSVSGVVSGNTIYF. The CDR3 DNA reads TGTGCCAGCAGCGTGTCAGGCGTGGTTTCAGGAAACACCATATATTTT.

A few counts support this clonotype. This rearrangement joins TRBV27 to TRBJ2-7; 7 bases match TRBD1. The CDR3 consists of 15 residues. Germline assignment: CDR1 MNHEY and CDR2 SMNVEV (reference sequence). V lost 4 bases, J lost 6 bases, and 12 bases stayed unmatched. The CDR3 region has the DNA TGTGCCAGCAGTTCCACCTCTTACAGGGGTAGCGAGCAGTACTTC. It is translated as CASSSTSYRGSEQYF.

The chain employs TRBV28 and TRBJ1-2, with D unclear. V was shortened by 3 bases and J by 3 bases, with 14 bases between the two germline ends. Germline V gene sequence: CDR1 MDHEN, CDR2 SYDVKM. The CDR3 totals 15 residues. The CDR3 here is CASSLRAPWDYGYTF. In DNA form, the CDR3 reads TGTGCCAGCAGTTTGAGGGCCCCCTGGGACTATGGCTACACCTTC.

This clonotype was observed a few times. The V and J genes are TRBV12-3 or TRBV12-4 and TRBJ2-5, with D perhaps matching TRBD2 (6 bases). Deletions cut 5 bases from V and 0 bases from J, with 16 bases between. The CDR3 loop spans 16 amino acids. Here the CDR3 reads CASSTGLPSYQETQYF. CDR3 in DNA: TGTGCCAGCAGTACGGGACTCCCAAGTTACCAAGAGACCCAGTACTTC.

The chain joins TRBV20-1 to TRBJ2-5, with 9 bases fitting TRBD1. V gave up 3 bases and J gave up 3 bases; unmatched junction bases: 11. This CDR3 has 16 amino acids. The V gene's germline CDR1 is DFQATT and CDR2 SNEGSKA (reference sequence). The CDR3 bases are TGCAGTGCTAGTACAGGACAGGGGATTTCCGAAGAGACCCAGTACTTC. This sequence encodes CSASTGQGISEETQYF.

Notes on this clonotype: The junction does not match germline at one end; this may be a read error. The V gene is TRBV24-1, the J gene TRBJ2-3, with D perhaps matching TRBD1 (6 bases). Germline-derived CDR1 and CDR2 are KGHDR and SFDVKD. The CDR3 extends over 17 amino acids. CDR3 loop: CATSGIQGSGRTDTRYF. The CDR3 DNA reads TGTGCCACCAGTGGAATACAGGGATCAGGACGCACAGATACGCGGTATTTT.

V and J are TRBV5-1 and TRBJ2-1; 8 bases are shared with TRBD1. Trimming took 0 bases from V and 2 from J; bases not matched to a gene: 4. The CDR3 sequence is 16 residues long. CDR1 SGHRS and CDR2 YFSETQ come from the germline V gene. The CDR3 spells CASSLAGGGTYNEQFF. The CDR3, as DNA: TGCGCCAGCAGCTTGGCAGGGGGCGGGACCTACAATGAGCAGTTCTTC.

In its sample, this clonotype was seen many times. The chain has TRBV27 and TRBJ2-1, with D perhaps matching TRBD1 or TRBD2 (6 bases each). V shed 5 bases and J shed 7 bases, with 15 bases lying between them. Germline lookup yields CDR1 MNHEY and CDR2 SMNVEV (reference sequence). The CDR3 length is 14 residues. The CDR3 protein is CASSPLGGLNEQFF. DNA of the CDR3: TGTGCCAGCAGTCCTTTGGGGGGCCTTAATGAGCAGTTCTTC.